This TCR beta chain was recorded in a study of cytomegalovirus exposure and HLA in healthy donors. Amplification used 60 Vbeta primers and 13 Jbeta primers. Sequenced by immunoSEQ multiplex PCR; TCRdb stores in-frame clones only, minus some. The sample has roughly 200,000 clones; around 87% are singletons. V dropped 3 bases and J dropped 0; count of bases not matched to a gene: 8. Germline CDR1 MDHEN, CDR2 SYDVKM. The CDR3 sequence is 17 residues long. This sequence was found in a boy between 2 and 10 years old in good health and CMV-seronegative. Specimen: PBMCs. The chain employs TRBV28 and TRBJ2-1; 7 bases map to TRBD1. The CDR3 region is CASSLSRTGRSYNEQFF. The CDR3, as DNA: TGTGCCAGCAGTTTGTCTCGGACAGGTCGCTCCTACAATGAGCAGTTCTTC.